The clone carrying this T cell receptor (beta chain) was recorded once. Its antigen is not identified. This record belongs to a study of beta chain features in type 1 diabetes. Whole-study results and caveats: Whether HLA type influences TCRB rearrangement remained unresolved here. The study found that naive, central memory and Treg TCRB repertoires appeared more similar in patients than in healthy donors. Within each of all four CD4+ subsets, Type 1 diabetes patients had TCRB CDR3s that were moderately but significantly shorter.

This CDR3 spans 15 amino acids. The germline gives CDR1 KGHSH, CDR2 LQKENI. Trimming stripped 2 bases from V and 1 base from J, with 11 bases between. Via CD45RO/CCR7/CD25/CD127/CD95/CD27, cells of the CD4+ naive, central memory, regulatory and stem cell-like memory subsets were sorted. Sorting produced populations that all topped 98% purity. Expressed TCRB transcripts got sequenced, as all isolated RNA was reverse transcribed. TCRdb's table, derived via immunoSEQ multiplex PCR, lists solely in-frame clones and lacks some. Of a few hundred thousand clones in the sample, roughly 12% were seen once. Sequencing was performed on naive CD4+ T cells from blood. The clonotype originates from a woman between 18 and 29 years old with type 1 diabetes. J is TRBJ1-1 and V is TRBV18, with a weak D call TRBD1 (6 bases). The CDR3 sequence: CASSPMGAANTEAFF. The CDR3 DNA reads as TGTGCCAGCTCACCAATGGGGGCGGCGAACACTGAAGCTTTCTTT. The entire variable domain, with the rest obtained from reference TRBV18 and TRBJ1-1, is as follows: NAGVMQNPRHLVRRRGQEARLRCSPMKGHSHVYWYRQLPEEGLKFMVYLQKENIIDESGMPKERFSAEFPKEGPSILRIQQVVRGDSAAYFCASSPMGAANTEAFFGQGTRLTVV.